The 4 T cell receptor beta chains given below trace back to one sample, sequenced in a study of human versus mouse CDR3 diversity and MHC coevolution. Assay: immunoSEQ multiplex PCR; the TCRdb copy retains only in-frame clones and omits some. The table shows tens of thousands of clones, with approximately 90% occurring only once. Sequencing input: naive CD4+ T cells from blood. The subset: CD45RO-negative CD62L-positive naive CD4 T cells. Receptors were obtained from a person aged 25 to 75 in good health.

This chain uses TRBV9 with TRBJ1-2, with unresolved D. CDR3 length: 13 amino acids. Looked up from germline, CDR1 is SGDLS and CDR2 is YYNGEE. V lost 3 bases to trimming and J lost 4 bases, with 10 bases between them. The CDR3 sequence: CASSGRGFYGYTF. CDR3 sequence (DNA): TGTGCCAGCAGCGGACGGGGATTCTATGGCTACACCTTC.

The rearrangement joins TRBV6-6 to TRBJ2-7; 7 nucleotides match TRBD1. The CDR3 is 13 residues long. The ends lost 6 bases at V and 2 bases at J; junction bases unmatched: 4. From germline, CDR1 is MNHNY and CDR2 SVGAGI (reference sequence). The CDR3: CASRPGTAYEQYF. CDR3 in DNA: TGTGCCAGCAGGCCCGGGACAGCCTACGAGCAGTACTTC.

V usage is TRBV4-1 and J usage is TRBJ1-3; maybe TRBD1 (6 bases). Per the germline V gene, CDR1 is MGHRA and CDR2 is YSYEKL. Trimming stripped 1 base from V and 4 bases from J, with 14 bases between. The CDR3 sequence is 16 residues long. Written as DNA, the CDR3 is TGCGCCAGCAGCCAAGGGGGGCGGGGGGCAGGAAACACCATATATTTT. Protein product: CASSQGGRGAGNTIYF.

The CDR3 region has the DNA TGTGCCAGCGACCCATCGACACTGAACACTGAAGCTTTCTTT. This encodes CASDPSTLNTEAFF. This sequence joins TRBV2 and TRBJ1-1; D is uncertain. Germline V gene lookup returns CDR1 SNHLY and CDR2 FYNNEI. The CDR3 runs 14 residues. With 8 bases removed from V and 0 bases from J, the gap between germline ends came to 13 bases.